This T cell receptor beta chain was recorded in a study of T cell repertoires in cytomegalovirus infection. For the study at large: Well-studied HLA-B-restricted CMV epitopes were used in the study alongside recently identified HLA-C-restricted ones. Indications came from public TCR beta signatures; they pointed to CMV infection and to a matching HLA type. General observations from the study: Accumulated public TCR beta family frequency recognized individuals carrying CMV together with the relevant HLA. Predominance within the ex vivo response was attributable to HLA-C-restricted CMV-specific TCR beta clonotypes.

To note about this clonotype: Antigen: not known.

The CDR3 consists of 13 residues. V was clipped by 8 bases and J by 1 base; unmatched bases: 3. The V gene's germline CDR1 is LNHDA and CDR2 SQIVND (reference sequence). TCRdb independently ran MiXCR on the reads; one entry per CDR3 protein. Among 80,000 to 95,000 distinct CDR3 sequences, approximately 30% were seen once, and the ten largest hold over 60%. Material: CD8+ T cells from cultured PBMCs, obtained from culture after CMV antigen stimulation. The clonotype originates from a human donor in good health (CMV status not recorded). Some clones in this sample may be carry-over from other donors' samples. The chain couples TRBV19 to TRBJ1-1; 8 bases line up with TRBD1. In nucleotides, the CDR3 is TGTGCCAGTCCCGACAGGGGGAACACTGAAGCTTTCTTT. Amino acid sequence: CASPDRGNTEAFF. Full variable domain (rest looked up from reference TRBV19 and TRBJ1-1): DGGITQSPKYLFRKEGQNVTLSCEQNLNHDAMYWYRQDPGQGLRLIYYSQIVNDFQKGDIAEGYSVSREKKESFPLTVTSAQKNPTAFYLCASPDRGNTEAFFGQGTRLTVV.